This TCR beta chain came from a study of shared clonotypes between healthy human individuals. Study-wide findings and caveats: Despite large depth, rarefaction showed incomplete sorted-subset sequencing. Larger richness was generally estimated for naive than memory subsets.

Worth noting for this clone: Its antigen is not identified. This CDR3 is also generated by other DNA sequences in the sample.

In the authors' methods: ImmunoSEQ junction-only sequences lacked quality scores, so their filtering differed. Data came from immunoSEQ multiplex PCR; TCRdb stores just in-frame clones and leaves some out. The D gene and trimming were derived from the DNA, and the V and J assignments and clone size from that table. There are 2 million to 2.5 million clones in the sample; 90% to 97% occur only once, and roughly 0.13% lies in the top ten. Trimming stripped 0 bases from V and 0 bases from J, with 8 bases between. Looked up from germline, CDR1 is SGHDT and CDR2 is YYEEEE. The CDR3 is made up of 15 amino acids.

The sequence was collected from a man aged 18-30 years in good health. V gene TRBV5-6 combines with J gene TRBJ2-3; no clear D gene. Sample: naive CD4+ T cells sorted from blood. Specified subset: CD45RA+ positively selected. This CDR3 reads CASSLGAGSTDTQYF. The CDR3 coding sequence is TGTGCCAGCAGCTTGGGGGCAGGTAGCACAGATACGCAGTATTTT.